The clone carrying this TCR beta chain has only a few counts. Its antigen is currently unknown. Bulk libraries came from a prior protocol with listed TCR primers. TCRdb redid the calling of the PCR reads with MiXCR, one entry per CDR3 protein. The sample lists 300,000 to 350,000 distinct CDR3 sequences, roughly 23% seen once, with more than 0.8% in the top ten. This sample was taken from a study of molecular identifiers for immune sequencing clone quantification. Trimming removed 4 bases from V and 1 base from J; junction bases left unmatched: 7. The CDR3 loop spans 16 amino acids. Study-level results: Detectable among about a million naive cells, according to reports, was Jurkat TCR RNA spiked in from one cell.

This sequence joins TRBV12-3 or TRBV12-4 and TRBJ2-3, with 8 positions matching TRBD2. Sequencing was performed on naive CD8+ T cells from blood, with Jurkat cell RNA spiked in. Subset given: FACS-sorted CD8+CD4-CCR7+CD45RA+ naive T cells. This sequence was found in a human donor in good health. Some libraries in this study had Jurkat cell RNA spiked in. DNA of the CDR3: TGTGCCAGCAGTTCGACGACTAGCGTTGGCACAGATACGCAGTATTTT. This encodes CASSSTTSVGTDTQYF.